These 29 T cell receptor beta chains share one sample of origin, sequenced in a study of blood T cell repertoires in COVID-19. Clones were read by immunoSEQ multiplex PCR, and TCRdb kept only the in-frame ones, dropping some. Among under 300,000 clones listed, over 75% were seen once. The sample was peripheral blood. The receptors were sampled from a human donor in a cohort sampled during active COVID-19.

The V and J genes are TRBV19 and TRBJ2-5; 10 bases are shared with TRBD1. Germline assignment: CDR1 LNHDA and CDR2 SQIVND (reference sequence). This CDR3 comprises 14 residues. V trimming: 3 bases; J trimming: 5 bases; junction bases outside the gene matches: 3. CDR3 bases: TGTGCCAGTAGTATGGGACAGGGGACGGAGACCCAGTACTTC. Amino acid sequence: CASSMGQGTETQYF. Supplemented by reference TRBV19 and TRBJ2-5, the full variable domain reads DGGITQSPKYLFRKEGQNVTLSCEQNLNHDAMYWYRQDPGQGLRLIYYSQIVNDFQKGDIAEGYSVSREKKESFPLTVTSAQKNPTAFYLCASSMGQGTETQYFGPGTRLLVL.

This chain uses TRBV19 with TRBJ2-2; 9 nucleotides line up with TRBD1. This CDR3 is 15 amino acids long. Per the germline V gene, CDR1 is LNHDA and CDR2 is SQIVND (reference sequence). After removal of 5 bases from V and 6 bases from J, the junction contained 7 bases not matched to a gene. The DNA of the CDR3 is TGTGCCAGTAGTCACAGGGGGCGCATCGCCGGGGAGCTGTTTTTT. It specifies CASSHRGRIAGELFF.

This clone has a handful of counts. This chain connects TRBV18 to TRBJ1-4; the match to TRBD1 covers 9 bases. CDR1 KGHSH and CDR2 LQKENI come from the germline V gene. The CDR3 is made up of 17 amino acids. Germline trimming cut 6 bases from V and 1 base from J; bases unmatched to any gene: 9. The CDR3 protein is CASSLLSDRGTNEKLFF. Written as DNA, the CDR3 is TGTGCCAGCTCCCTCCTCTCGGACAGGGGAACTAATGAAAAACTGTTTTTT. Together with reference TRBV18 and TRBJ1-4, the CDR3 gives the full variable domain: NAGVMQNPRHLVRRRGQEARLRCSPMKGHSHVYWYRQLPEEGLKFMVYLQKENIIDESGMPKERFSAEFPKEGPSILRIQQVVRGDSAAYFCASSLLSDRGTNEKLFFGSGTQLSVL.

V usage is TRBV6-5 and J usage is TRBJ1-5; perhaps TRBD1 as D (5 bases). Trimming took off 6 bases at V and 0 bases at J, with 12 bases between the two ends. The CDR3 sequence is 15 residues long. Germline V gives CDR1 MNHEY, CDR2 SVGAGI. The CDR3: CASRVRQYSNQPQHF. In DNA form, the CDR3 reads TGTGCCAGCAGGGTCCGACAGTATAGCAATCAGCCCCAGCATTTT.

This chain joins TRBV7-9 and TRBJ1-6; D is undetermined. Germline CDR1 SEHNR, CDR2 FQNEAQ (reference sequence). This CDR3 spans 12 amino acids. DNA for the CDR3: TGTGCGCTCGGAAGCGGTAATTCACCCCTCCACTTT. Amino acid sequence: CALGSGNSPLHF.

The genes are TRBV18 and TRBJ2-3; D perhaps matches TRBD1 (6 bases). Germline CDR1 KGHSH, CDR2 LQKENI. Trimming took 8 bases from V and 2 from J, leaving 11 bases between them. CDR3 length: 13 amino acids. The CDR3 region is CASRGGPTDTQYF. The CDR3 region has the DNA TGTGCCAGCCGAGGGGGACCCACAGATACGCAGTATTTT.

The chain is built from TRBV7-9 and TRBJ1-3; 10 bases line up with TRBD1. The CDR3 has 16 amino acids. CDR1 is SEHNR and CDR2 is FQNEAQ in the germline V gene (reference sequence). With 5 bases clipped from V and 4 bases from J, the junction kept 8 bases outside the gene matches. The CDR3 reads CASSPRQGATGNTIYF. For the CDR3, the DNA is TGTGCCAGCAGCCCCCGACAGGGGGCGACGGGAAACACCATATATTTT.

Here the CDR3 reads CASGPPGSGNTIYF. DNA for the CDR3: TGTGCTAGTGGTCCCCCGGGCTCTGGAAACACCATATATTTT. The chain links TRBV12-5 to TRBJ1-3; D is ambiguous. This CDR3 is built from 14 residues. V was pared by 5 bases and J by 0 bases, with 8 bases between. Germline assignment: CDR1 LGHNT and CDR2 FRNRAP.

This clone was counted once. The V call is TRBV18, the J call TRBJ1-5; D might be TRBD1 (5 bases). Per germline, CDR1 KGHSH and CDR2 LQKENI. The CDR3 extends over 14 amino acids. V lost 4 bases, J lost 4 bases, and 11 bases lay in between. CDR3 loop: CASSLDTTNQPQHF. CDR3 sequence (DNA): TGTGCCAGCTCACTGGACACCACTAATCAGCCCCAGCATTTT.

The chain uses TRBV29-1 and TRBJ1-1, with unresolved D. Per germline, CDR1 SQVTM and CDR2 ANQGSEA. The CDR3 runs 15 residues. V lost 3 bases and J lost 7, with 21 bases in between. The CDR3 region has the DNA TGCAGCGTTGAGGAGTCGTTTACACCCCTGGGTGAAGCTTTCTTT. Its translation is CSVEESFTPLGEAFF. Supplemented by reference TRBV29-1 and TRBJ1-1, the full variable domain reads SAVISQKPSRDICQRGTSLTIQCQVDSQVTMMFWYRQQPGQSLTLIATANQGSEATYESGFVIDKFPISRPNLTFSTLTVSNMSPEDSSIYLCSVEESFTPLGEAFFGQGTRLTVV.

This chain links TRBV19 with TRBJ2-1; TRBD2 aligns across 10 bases. The CDR3 has 14 amino acids. With V trimmed by 6 bases and J by 6 bases, 5 bases remained unmatched. Looked up from germline, CDR1 is LNHDA and CDR2 is SQIVND (reference sequence). In DNA form, the CDR3 reads TGTGCCAGTAGGCAGCGGGAGGGGTTCAATGAGCAGTTCTTC. It is translated as CASRQREGFNEQFF.

The rearrangement joins TRBV7-2 to TRBJ2-5, with no clear D. The V gene's germline CDR1 is SGHTA and CDR2 FQGNSA. The CDR3 is 13 residues long. V lost 1 base and J 3 bases, leaving 6 bases between the germline ends. CDR3 in amino acids: CASSLVHKETQYF. CDR3 DNA sequence: TGTGCCAGCAGCTTAGTCCACAAAGAGACCCAGTACTTC.

This rearrangement joins TRBV18 to TRBJ1-4, with D unresolved. This CDR3 contains 18 residues. Germline loops: CDR1 KGHSH, CDR2 LQKENI. V was trimmed by 6 bases and J by 7 bases, leaving 27 bases between them. The CDR3 nucleotides read TGTGCCAGCTCGCCGGAAGGAGTGGGTACGAGAGAGGCTGAAAAACTGTTTTTT. Amino acids: CASSPEGVGTREAEKLFF.

The CDR3 coding sequence is TGTGCCAGCAGTTATGCGAGAAATTCACCCCTCCACTTT. Protein: CASSYARNSPLHF. This sequence joins TRBV6-5 and TRBJ1-6; D gene ambiguous. Germline V lookup: CDR1 MNHEY, CDR2 SVGAGI. This CDR3 region has 13 residues. The V end was cut by 3 bases, the J end by 7 bases, with 7 bases between.

The chain combines TRBV5-5 with TRBJ2-7; tentatively, D is TRBD1 (6 bases). Germline assignment: CDR1 SGHKS and CDR2 YYEKEE (reference sequence). This CDR3 region has 17 residues. Trimming took 0 bases from V and 5 from J, leaving 21 bases between them. The chain's CDR3 is CASSLDLGQLLGDEQYF. For the CDR3, the DNA is TGTGCCAGCAGCTTGGATCTTGGACAGCTGCTTGGCGACGAGCAGTACTTC.

The chain uses TRBV7-3 and TRBJ2-2; D gene uncertain. V was cut by 2 bases and J by 1 base, with 5 bases left in between. The germline gives CDR1 SGHTA, CDR2 FQGTGA. This CDR3 has 14 amino acids. This CDR3 is CASSLSWNTGELFF. In DNA form, the CDR3 reads TGTGCCAGCAGCTTATCTTGGAACACCGGGGAGCTGTTTTTT.

This chain uses TRBV6-2 or TRBV6-3 with TRBJ2-1; D perhaps matches TRBD2 (5 bases). The V gene lost 3 bases and the J gene lost 8 bases, with 14 bases spanning the gap. CDR1 is MNHEY and CDR2 is SVGEGT in the germline V gene. The CDR3 spans 14 residues. This CDR3 is CASSYFEGRDEQFF. CDR3 in DNA: TGTGCCAGCAGTTATTTCGAGGGCCGGGATGAGCAGTTCTTC.

The count of this clone is one. CDR3 region: CASSKKGRGPYEQYF. As DNA, the CDR3 is TGTGCCAGCAGCAAAAAAGGGCGGGGCCCCTACGAGCAGTACTTC. The V and J genes are TRBV28 and TRBJ2-7, with D maybe TRBD2 (6 bases). Germline V gene data show CDR1 as MDHEN and CDR2 as SYDVKM. This CDR3 contains 15 residues. Trimming shortened V by 6 bases and J by 2 bases, and 17 bases separated the two germline ends.

The genes are TRBV24-1 and TRBJ2-3; D is undetermined. Germline CDR1 is KGHDR and CDR2 is SFDVKD. The CDR3 length is 13 residues. Trimming shortened V by 4 bases and J by 4 bases, and 8 bases separated the two germline ends. For the CDR3, the DNA is TGTGCCACCAGTGACCCCAGCGCAGATACGCAGTATTTT. This codes for CATSDPSADTQYF.

The chain recombines TRBV27 with TRBJ2-4; 7 bases agree with TRBD2. There are 12 residues in the CDR3. Germline CDR1 is MNHEY and CDR2 is SMNVEV (reference sequence). Trimming took 3 bases from V and 7 from J; bases not matched to a gene: 0. The CDR3 loop is CASSLGGNIQYF. The CDR3 coding sequence is TGTGCCAGCAGTTTGGGGGGGAACATTCAGTACTTC.

In this sample, this clone turned up a few times. The J gene is TRBJ2-1, the V gene TRBV10-3, with 8 positions matching TRBD1. The CDR3 consists of 15 residues. With 6 bases clipped from V and 7 bases from J, the junction kept 11 bases outside the gene matches. In germline, CDR1 is ENHRY, CDR2 SYGVKD. For the CDR3, the DNA is TGTGCCATCAGGCGGACAGGGATAACGCAGAATGAGCAGTTCTTC. Translation: CAIRRTGITQNEQFF.

V usage is TRBV19 and J usage is TRBJ1-5; D not certain. Trimming removed 5 bases at V and 4 bases at J, with 9 bases between. The CDR3 sequence is 13 residues long. Germline loops: CDR1 LNHDA, CDR2 SQIVND (reference sequence). CDR3 sequence: CASSGGHNQPQHF. The CDR3 region has the DNA TGTGCCAGTAGTGGAGGTCATAATCAGCCCCAGCATTTT. Using reference TRBV19 and TRBJ1-5 for the parts outside the CDR3, the full variable domain is DGGITQSPKYLFRKEGQNVTLSCEQNLNHDAMYWYRQDPGQGLRLIYYSQIVNDFQKGDIAEGYSVSREKKESFPLTVTSAQKNPTAFYLCASSGGHNQPQHFGDGTRLSIL.

This rearrangement joins TRBV18 to TRBJ1-1; possibly TRBD1 for D (5 bases). Trimming removed 8 bases at V and 1 base at J, with 14 bases between. Germline loops: CDR1 KGHSH, CDR2 LQKENI. The CDR3 consists of 14 residues. CDR3 in amino acids: CASARSTGNTEAFF. The CDR3 nucleotides are TGTGCCAGCGCCAGATCTACAGGGAACACTGAAGCTTTCTTT. Complete variable domain (other parts from reference TRBV18 and TRBJ1-1): NAGVMQNPRHLVRRRGQEARLRCSPMKGHSHVYWYRQLPEEGLKFMVYLQKENIIDESGMPKERFSAEFPKEGPSILRIQQVVRGDSAAYFCASARSTGNTEAFFGQGTRLTVV.

The chain links TRBV5-4 to TRBJ2-1; 7 nucleotides agree with TRBD2. From germline, CDR1 is SGHNT and CDR2 YYREEE (reference sequence). With V trimmed by 6 bases and J by 9 bases, 12 bases remained unmatched. The CDR3 is 14 amino acids. In DNA form, the CDR3 reads TGTGCCAGCACTGGTTCGGGCGGGAGAATTGAGCAGTTCTTC. Protein: CASTGSGGRIEQFF.

Concerning this clone: The junction and the germline gene differ at one end; a read error may be behind it. This chain uses TRBV13 with TRBJ1-2; no definite D call. The CDR3 has 16 amino acids. Germline values: CDR1 PRHDT, CDR2 FYEKMQ (reference sequence). The CDR3 is CASSLANSIFINGYTF. For the CDR3, the DNA is TGTGCCAGCAGTTTAGCAAACAGTATCTTCATAAATGGCTACACCTTC.

The V and J genes are TRBV7-9 and TRBJ2-1; 9 nucleotides match TRBD1. CDR3 size: 13 residues. V was pared by 5 bases and J by 10 bases, with 6 bases of the junction left unmatched. Germline values: CDR1 SEHNR, CDR2 FQNEAQ (reference sequence). The CDR3 region is CASSGRDRDEQFF. The CDR3 DNA is TGTGCCAGCAGCGGAAGGGACAGGGACGAGCAGTTCTTC.

This chain links TRBV4-1 with TRBJ1-4, with no clear D. CDR1 is MGHRA, CDR2 YSYEKL, per germline. The CDR3 has 16 residues. V was clipped by 5 bases and J by 4 bases, with 17 bases between them. DNA of the CDR3: TGCGCCAGCAGCACTCAGGCGCCAGGAGGTAATGAAAAACTGTTTTTT. It specifies CASSTQAPGGNEKLFF.

The genes are TRBV24-1 and TRBJ2-5; 7 bases agree with TRBD1. With V trimmed by 4 bases and J by 13 bases, 11 bases remained unmatched. Germline V lookup: CDR1 KGHDR, CDR2 SFDVKD. The CDR3 spans 13 residues. In nucleotides, the CDR3 is TGTGCCACCAGTGAACCGGGACAGCCAGGTCTGTACTTC. Protein product: CATSEPGQPGLYF.

The V call is TRBV4-3, the J call TRBJ1-4; 7 bases map to TRBD1. The ends lost 0 bases at V and 5 bases at J; junction bases unmatched: 6. Germline CDR1 reads LGHNA; CDR2 reads YSLEER. The CDR3 totals 16 residues. The CDR3 bases are TGCGCCAGCAGCCAAGATTCGGCAGGGGGAAATGAAAAACTGTTTTTT. It yields the protein CASSQDSAGGNEKLFF.